This T cell receptor (beta chain) was recovered during a study of blood T cell repertoires in COVID-19. Looking at the study overall: Samples taken during acute and convalescent COVID-19 were collected in the United States, Italy and Spain. The cDNA or gDNA used as material had been derived from T cells, B-cell-depleted T cells, or PBMCs.

Authors' processing steps: Using reference gene primer amplification, nucleated cell counts were estimated. Libraries were prepared by immunoSEQ multiplex PCR; TCRdb keeps only in-frame clonotypes and omits some of them. V, J and clone size were drawn from that table, and D and trimming were deduced from the DNA. The sample shows 450,000 to 500,000 clones, around 87% of them seen only once. The CDR3 is 18 residues long. Two negative PCRs, clearance, or symptom resolution characterized the recovered Cohort 3 donors. The clonotype originates from a woman aged 18 to 35 who had recovered from COVID-19. The J gene is TRBJ2-5, the V gene TRBV21-1; no check of the table's D call, TRBD2, against the DNA was made. TRBV21-1 is a pseudogene locus. Material for sequencing was PBMCs or T cells enriched from blood (not recorded which). This CDR3 is CASSKSTSGGGKQETQYF. CDR3 coding DNA: TGTGCCAGCAGCAAATCGACTAGCGGGGGGGGTAAACAAGAGACCCAGTACTTC.